These T cell receptor beta chains were read from a single sample in a study of blood T cell repertoires in COVID-19. Generated by immunoSEQ multiplex PCR, the TCRdb table keeps only in-frame clones and is missing some. The sample has over 110,000 clones, 75% to 90% seen once. The specimen was PBMCs or T cells enriched from blood (not recorded which). All receptors come from a man aged 50 to 60 in a cohort exposed to, infected with or recovered from COVID-19 (not recorded which). Both conserved end residues are part of each CDR3. D genes are given only for firm matches. Rows may omit the clone size; those that give it use once, few, many or a size class.

>TRBV27|TRBJ1-2|-|TRBD1
CASSPLTGTGYTF
TGTGCCAGCAGTCCGCTGACAGGGACGGGCTACACCTTC
>TRBV5-5|TRBJ1-1|-|-
CASSFYQASPEAFF
TGTGCCAGCAGCTTCTATCAGGCGTCACCTGAAGCTTTCTTT
>TRBV10-2|TRBJ2-7|-|TRBD2
CATKVGLAGLEQYF
TGCGCCACCAAAGTCGGACTAGCGGGACTCGAGCAGTACTTC
>TRBV15|TRBJ2-7|-|TRBD1
CATSRGTGVSYEQYF
TGTGCCACCAGCAGAGGGACAGGTGTCTCCTACGAGCAGTACTTC
>TRBV25-1|TRBJ2-7|-|-
CASSEGLGVEQYF
TGTGCCAGCAGTGAAGGCCTGGGAGTCGAGCAGTACTTC
>TRBV5-1|TRBJ1-1|-|-
CASSSRDRLNTEAFF
TGCGCCAGCAGCTCGAGAGACAGGTTGAACACTGAAGCTTTCTTT
>TRBV5-1|TRBJ1-1|-|TRBD1
CASSPPRTGVPGTEAFF
TGCGCCAGCAGCCCCCCCCGGACAGGGGTCCCAGGCACTGAAGCTTTCTTT
>TRBV5-1|TRBJ2-7|-|TRBD1
CASSPGQGLALGEQYF
TGCGCCAGCAGCCCGGGACAGGGGCTTGCTCTAGGGGAGCAGTACTTC
>TRBV7-9|TRBJ1-5|-|TRBD1
CASSSPGQGDQPQHF
TGTGCCAGCAGCTCGCCGGGACAGGGGGATCAGCCCCAGCATTTT
>TRBV2|TRBJ2-3|few|TRBD2
CASSPKGLDRTDTQYF
TGTGCCAGCAGCCCCAAGGGACTAGACCGCACAGATACGCAGTATTTT
>TRBV4-1|TRBJ2-6|few|TRBD2
CASSRVGLAGSRSGANVLTF
TGCGCCAGCAGCCGGGTTGGACTAGCGGGGTCCCGCTCTGGGGCCAACGTCCTGACTTTC
>TRBV15|TRBJ2-1|-|TRBD2
CATSRARGLAGVNNEQFF
TGTGCCACCAGCAGAGCCAGGGGTCTAGCGGGGGTTAACAATGAGCAGTTCTTC
>TRBV6-6|TRBJ1-5|-|TRBD1
CASSRQGLQPQHF
TGTGCCAGCAGCAGACAGGGCCTCCAGCCCCAGCATTTT
>TRBV28|TRBJ2-1|-|-
CASRSLTYNEQFF
TGTGCCAGCAGGTCTCTTACCTACAATGAGCAGTTCTTC
>TRBV15|TRBJ2-3|-|-
CATSSWDTSTDTQYF
TGTGCCACCAGCAGCTGGGACACTAGCACAGATACGCAGTATTTT
>TRBV7-6|TRBJ2-7|-|-
CASTRSGVFGDSYEQYF
TGTGCCAGCACCCGAAGCGGTGTATTCGGTGACTCCTACGAGCAGTACTTC
>TRBV19|TRBJ2-4|-|TRBD1
CASSPRQGEGLAKNIQYF
TGTGCCAGTAGTCCGCGACAGGGGGAGGGCTTAGCCAAAAACATTCAGTACTTC
>TRBV6-5|TRBJ1-5|-|TRBD1
CASSTTGGRQPQHF
TGTGCCAGCAGTACCACAGGGGGCCGTCAGCCCCAGCATTTT
>TRBV14|TRBJ2-1|-|TRBD2
CASSQDSGTASREQFF
TGTGCCAGCAGCCAAGATAGCGGGACTGCTAGCAGAGAGCAGTTCTTC
>TRBV7-9|TRBJ2-7|-|TRBD2
CASSGRPGGVDEQYF
TGTGCCAGCAGCGGACGGCCGGGAGGGGTCGACGAGCAGTACTTC
>TRBV7-6|TRBJ2-1|-|TRBD1
CASSFQQGAGVNNEQFF
TGTGCCAGCAGCTTTCAGCAGGGGGCAGGGGTCAACAATGAGCAGTTCTTC
>TRBV7-9|TRBJ2-5|-|-
CASSLEGTRGETQYF
TGTGCCAGCAGCTTAGAAGGAACTAGAGGAGAGACCCAGTACTTC
>TRBV14|TRBJ2-3|-|-
CASSLRPGTQYF
TGTGCCAGCAGCCTTAGACCAGGGACGCAGTATTTT
>TRBV3-1/TRBV3-2|TRBJ1-2|-|-
CASSQDFWTPYGYTF
TGTGCCAGCAGCCAAGATTTCTGGACTCCCTATGGCTACACCTTC
>TRBV12-3/TRBV12-4|TRBJ2-2|-|-
CASRMGPTGELFF
TGTGCCAGCAGGATGGGGCCCACCGGGGAGCTGTTTTTT
>TRBV19|TRBJ1-1|-|TRBD1
CASSMKGGGNTEAFF
TGTGCCAGTAGTATGAAAGGGGGCGGGAACACTGAAGCTTTCTTT
>TRBV3-1/TRBV3-2|TRBJ1-2|-|-
CASSQDQARANYGYTF
TGTGCCAGCAGCCAAGACCAGGCCAGAGCTAACTATGGCTACACCTTC
>TRBV28|TRBJ1-5|-|TRBD1
CASLLTGAQPQHF
TGTGCCAGTCTATTGACAGGGGCCCAGCCCCAGCATTTT
>TRBV28|TRBJ2-1|few|-
CASSLATLNNEQFF
TGTGCCAGCTCCCTAGCGACCCTGAACAATGAGCAGTTCTTC
>TRBV6-2/TRBV6-3|TRBJ2-6|-|-
CASSSIILYRDTNANVLTF
TGTGCCAGCAGTTCCATTATACTTTACCGGGACACCAACGCCAACGTCCTGACTTTC
>TRBV25-1|TRBJ2-1|-|-
CASSEYFQGTGQFF
TGTGCCAGCAGTGAATATTTTCAGGGTACGGGGCAGTTCTTC
>TRBV12-5|TRBJ2-1|-|TRBD2
CASGLTRTALLAGGPFGHNEQFF
TGTGCTAGTGGTTTGACTCGGACAGCTCTTCTAGCGGGAGGGCCCTTCGGGCACAATGAGCAGTTCTTC
>TRBV5-1|TRBJ2-5|-|-
CASSLGWGSQETQYF
TGCGCCAGCAGCTTGGGGTGGGGCAGTCAAGAGACCCAGTACTTC
>TRBV4-3|TRBJ2-1|-|-
CASSQFMMDLSSYNEQFF
TGCGCCAGCAGCCAATTTATGATGGACTTAAGCTCCTACAATGAGCAGTTCTTC
>TRBV5-1|TRBJ2-7|-|TRBD2
CASSPSGITEQYF
TGCGCCAGCTCCCCTAGCGGGATTACCGAGCAGTACTTC
>TRBV5-5|TRBJ1-4|-|-
CASSLLGGDSTNEKLFF
TGTGCCAGCAGCTTGCTCGGCGGGGATTCAACTAATGAAAAACTGTTTTTT
>TRBV5-5|TRBJ2-7|-|-
CASSLDIYYEQYF
TGTGCCAGCAGCTTGGACATTTACTACGAGCAGTACTTC
>TRBV5-1|TRBJ1-2|-|-
CASSLDGNYGYTF
TGCGCCAGCAGCCTAGATGGTAACTATGGCTACACCTTC
>TRBV19|TRBJ1-1|-|-
CASSHGENTEAFF
TGTGCCAGTAGCCACGGGGAGAACACTGAAGCTTTCTTT
>TRBV19|TRBJ2-1|-|TRBD2
CASSSGLAGQKFF
TGTGCCAGTAGTAGTGGACTAGCGGGACAAAAGTTCTTC
>TRBV5-1|TRBJ1-2|-|TRBD1
CASSPRGQEIYGYTF
TGCGCCAGCAGCCCCCGGGGACAGGAGATCTATGGCTACACCTTC
>TRBV6-2/TRBV6-3|TRBJ2-1|-|TRBD1
CASSDTGDSHSYNEQFF
TGTGCCAGCAGTGACACAGGGGATTCCCACTCCTACAATGAGCAGTTCTTC
>TRBV27|TRBJ2-7|-|TRBD1
CASDPGQESYEQYF
TGTGCCAGCGACCCGGGACAGGAGTCCTACGAGCAGTACTTC
>TRBV30|TRBJ1-1|few|TRBD1
CAWILPGDRRIVHGVNTEAFF
TGTGCCTGGATACTACCCGGGGACAGGCGCATTGTGCACGGCGTGAACACTGAAGCTTTCTTT
>TRBV5-1|TRBJ1-4|-|-
CASTLGGAGGEKLFF
TGCGCCAGCACTTTGGGGGGGGCTGGCGGGGAAAAACTGTTTTTT
>TRBV4-1|TRBJ2-3|-|TRBD2
CASSQGLAGGKDTQYF
TGCGCCAGCAGCCAAGGACTAGCGGGAGGTAAAGATACGCAGTATTTT
>TRBV10-3|TRBJ2-1|-|-
CAISTSGLQKSSYNEQFF
TGTGCCATCAGCACCTCGGGACTTCAAAAGAGCTCCTACAATGAGCAGTTCTTC
>TRBV5-1|TRBJ2-2|-|-
CASSLGGLTGELFF
TGCGCCAGCAGCTTGGGGGGGCTCACCGGGGAGCTGTTTTTT
>TRBV4-3|TRBJ2-1|-|TRBD2
CASSQDRSLAGLSYNEQFF
TGCGCCAGCAGCCAAGATAGATCCCTAGCGGGCCTAAGCTACAATGAGCAGTTCTTC